This T cell receptor beta chain is from a study of Ad26.COV2.S vaccination and SARS-CoV-2 variants. V was trimmed by 4 bases and J by 9 bases, leaving 20 bases between them. This CDR3 region has 15 residues. The V gene's germline CDR1 is LGHDT and CDR2 YNNKEL (reference sequence). Treatment: some 20 received Ad26.COV2.S at low or high dose, single or two shots; about five received placebo; per-sample allocation not given. Samples were taken on day 63 after the first vaccine or placebo injection. Clones were sequenced by immunoSEQ multiplex PCR, and TCRdb holds only the in-frame ones, with some missing. The top ten clones hold 10% to 15% of a sample with fewer than 500,000 clones, more than 80% of them seen once. In the case of this clone: As yet, its antigen is unknown.

Study-level findings and limits: Total T cell responses may have been underestimated by the TCR breadth and depth analyses. Substantial breadth was reportedly displayed by spike-specific CD8+ and CD4+ T cell responses after vaccination.

Sample: peripheral blood, taken in a trial of Ad26.COV2.S vaccine versus placebo. This rearrangement joins TRBV3-1 (or the pseudogene TRBV3-2) to TRBJ2-3; D is perhaps TRBD1 or TRBD2 (5 bases each). The clonotype originates from a person between 18 and 65 years old who received the Ad26.COV2.S COVID-19 vaccine or a placebo. CDR3 in DNA: TGTGCCAGCAGCCCCTTCGGGACCGCATCAGGCACGCAGTATTTT. Protein product: CASSPFGTASGTQYF.